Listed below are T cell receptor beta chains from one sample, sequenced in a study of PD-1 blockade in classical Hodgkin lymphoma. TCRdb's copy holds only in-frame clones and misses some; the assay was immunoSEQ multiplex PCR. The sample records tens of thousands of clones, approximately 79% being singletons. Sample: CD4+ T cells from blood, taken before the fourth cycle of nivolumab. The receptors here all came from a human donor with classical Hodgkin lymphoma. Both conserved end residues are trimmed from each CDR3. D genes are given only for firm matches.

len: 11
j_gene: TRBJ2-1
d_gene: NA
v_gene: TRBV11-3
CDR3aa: ASSRTRANEQF

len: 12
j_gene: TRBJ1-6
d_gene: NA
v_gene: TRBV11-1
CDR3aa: ASSFGGDNSPLH

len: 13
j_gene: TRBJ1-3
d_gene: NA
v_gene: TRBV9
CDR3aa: ASSADQDRGNTIY

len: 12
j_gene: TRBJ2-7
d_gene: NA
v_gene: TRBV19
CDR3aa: ASSPKGGENEQY

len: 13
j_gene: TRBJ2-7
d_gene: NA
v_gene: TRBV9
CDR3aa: ASSAGLLIGYEQY

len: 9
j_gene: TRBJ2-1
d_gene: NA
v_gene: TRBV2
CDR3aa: ASSGYNEQF

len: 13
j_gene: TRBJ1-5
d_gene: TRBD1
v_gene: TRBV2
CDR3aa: ASSAGTGGHQPQH

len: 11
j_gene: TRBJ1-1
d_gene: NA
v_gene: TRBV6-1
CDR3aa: ASTTGGRTEAF

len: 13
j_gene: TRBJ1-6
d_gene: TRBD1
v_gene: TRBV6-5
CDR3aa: ASSYQRTGDSPLH

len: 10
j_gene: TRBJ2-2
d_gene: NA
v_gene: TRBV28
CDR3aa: ASRSGSGELF

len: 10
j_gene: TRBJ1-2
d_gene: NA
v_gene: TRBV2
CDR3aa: ASRTDFYGYT

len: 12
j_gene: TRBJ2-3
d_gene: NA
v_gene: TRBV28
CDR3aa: ASRTWGRTDTQY

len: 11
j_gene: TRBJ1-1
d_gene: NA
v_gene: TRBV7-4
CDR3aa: ASSTGPNTEAF

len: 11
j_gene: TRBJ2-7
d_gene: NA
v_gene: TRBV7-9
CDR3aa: ASSLGEAYEQY

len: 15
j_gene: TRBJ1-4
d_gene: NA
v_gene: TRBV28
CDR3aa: ASSFQPAQPTNEKLF

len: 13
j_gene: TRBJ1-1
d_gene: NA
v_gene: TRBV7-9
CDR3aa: ASSLEKRKNTEAF

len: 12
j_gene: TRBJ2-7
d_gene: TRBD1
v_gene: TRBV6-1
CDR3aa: ASSEGGQGYEQY

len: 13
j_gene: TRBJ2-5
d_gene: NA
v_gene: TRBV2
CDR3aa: ASSEMGAGQETQY

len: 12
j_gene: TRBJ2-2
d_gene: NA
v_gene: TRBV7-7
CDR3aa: AIQTGSNTGELF

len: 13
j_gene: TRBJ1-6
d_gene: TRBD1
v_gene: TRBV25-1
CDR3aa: ASSDSLAGGSPLH

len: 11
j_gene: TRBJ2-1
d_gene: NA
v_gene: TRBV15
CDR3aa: ATSRDRGNEQF

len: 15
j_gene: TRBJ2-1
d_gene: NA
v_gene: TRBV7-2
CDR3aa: ASSLAPGPPVLNEQF

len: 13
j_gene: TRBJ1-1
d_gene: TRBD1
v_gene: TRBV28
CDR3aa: ASSSPGQGNTEAF

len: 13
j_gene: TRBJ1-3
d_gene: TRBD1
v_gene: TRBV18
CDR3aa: ASSPGGQGGNTIY

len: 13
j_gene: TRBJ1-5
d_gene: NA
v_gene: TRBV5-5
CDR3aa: ASSLSTTPNQPQH

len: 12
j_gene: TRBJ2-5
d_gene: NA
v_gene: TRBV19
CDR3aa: ASSEGGAEETQY

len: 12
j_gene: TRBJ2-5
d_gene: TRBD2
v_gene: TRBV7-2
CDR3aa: ASRARGGQETQY

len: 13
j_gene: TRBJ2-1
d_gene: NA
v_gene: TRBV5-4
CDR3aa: ASSSWGGVSNEQF

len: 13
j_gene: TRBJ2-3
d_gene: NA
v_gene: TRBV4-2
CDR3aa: ASGLSSESTDTQY

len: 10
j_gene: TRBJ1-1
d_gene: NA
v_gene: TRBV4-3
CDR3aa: ASSRGGGLAF

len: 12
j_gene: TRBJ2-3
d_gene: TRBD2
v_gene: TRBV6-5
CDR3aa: ASSYSGETDTQY

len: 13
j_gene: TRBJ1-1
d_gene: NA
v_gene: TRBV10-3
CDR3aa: AISVGLGMDTEAF

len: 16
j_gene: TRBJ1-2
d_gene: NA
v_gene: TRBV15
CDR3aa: ATSSVLDSLIPNYGYT

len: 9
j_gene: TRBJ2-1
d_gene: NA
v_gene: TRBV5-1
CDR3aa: ASSLLNEQF

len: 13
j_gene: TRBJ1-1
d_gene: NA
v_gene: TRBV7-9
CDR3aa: ASSAGISGGTEAF

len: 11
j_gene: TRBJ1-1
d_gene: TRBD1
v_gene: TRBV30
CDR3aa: AWSGTANTEAF

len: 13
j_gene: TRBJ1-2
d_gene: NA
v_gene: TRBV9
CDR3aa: ASSDPGRGNYGYT

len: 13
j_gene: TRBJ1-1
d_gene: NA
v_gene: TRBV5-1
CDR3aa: ASSLGAAANTEAF

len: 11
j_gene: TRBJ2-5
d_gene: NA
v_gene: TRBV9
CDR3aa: ASSVGGWETQY

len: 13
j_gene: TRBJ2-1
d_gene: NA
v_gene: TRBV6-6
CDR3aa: ASRAGTRIYNEQF

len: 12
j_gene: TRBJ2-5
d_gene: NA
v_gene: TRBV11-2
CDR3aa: ASSSSDGSRTQY

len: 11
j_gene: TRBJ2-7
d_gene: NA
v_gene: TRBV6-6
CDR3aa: ASSFGGSYEQY

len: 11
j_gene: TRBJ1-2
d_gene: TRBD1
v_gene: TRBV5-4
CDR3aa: ASTTQGAIGYT

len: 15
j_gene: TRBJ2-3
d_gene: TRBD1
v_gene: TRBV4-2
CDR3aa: ASSQDSRDSSTDTQY

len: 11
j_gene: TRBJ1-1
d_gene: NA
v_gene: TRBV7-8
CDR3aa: ASSPQGNTEAF

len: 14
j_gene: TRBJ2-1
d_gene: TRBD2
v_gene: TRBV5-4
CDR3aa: ASSLVAGTTYNEQF

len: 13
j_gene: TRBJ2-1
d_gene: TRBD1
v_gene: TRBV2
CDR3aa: ASSALGQGADEQF

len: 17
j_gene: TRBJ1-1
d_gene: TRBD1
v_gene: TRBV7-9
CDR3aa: ASSPGTGGRYWYGTEAF

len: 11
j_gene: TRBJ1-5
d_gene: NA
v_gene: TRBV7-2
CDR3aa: ASSIERGQPQH

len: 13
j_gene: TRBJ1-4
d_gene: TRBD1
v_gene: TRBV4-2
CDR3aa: ASSQDGDSNEKLF

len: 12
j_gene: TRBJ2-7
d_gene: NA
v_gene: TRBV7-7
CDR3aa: ASSPDRSSYEQY

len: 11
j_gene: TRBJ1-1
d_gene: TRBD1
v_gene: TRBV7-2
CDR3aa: ASSSYRGTEAF

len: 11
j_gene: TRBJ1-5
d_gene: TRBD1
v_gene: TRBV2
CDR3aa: ASRSTGIQPQH

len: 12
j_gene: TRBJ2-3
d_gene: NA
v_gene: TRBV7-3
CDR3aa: ASSRGEAGDTQY

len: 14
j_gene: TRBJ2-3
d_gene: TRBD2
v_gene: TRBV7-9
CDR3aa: ASSLGLAGATDTQY

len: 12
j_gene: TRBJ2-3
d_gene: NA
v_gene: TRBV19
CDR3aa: ASSIAGGTDTQY

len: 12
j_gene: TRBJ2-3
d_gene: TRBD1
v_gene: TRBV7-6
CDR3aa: ASSYGQASDTQY